This T cell receptor (beta chain) was sequenced in a study of tumor-infiltrating lymphocytes in primary liver carcinoma. Study observations and caveats: It was in tumors, not blood, that the top-250-clone fraction was significantly higher (p = 0.039). The overlap of tumor-adjacent and tumor-blood pairs was smaller than that of tumor region pairs.

Starting material of about 480 ng total RNA yielded TCR beta cDNA via a constant-region primer. Slightly modified ARM-PCR served as the procedure for the TCR beta libraries. These libraries came from three rounds of nested multiplex PCR. PCR rounds one and two used TRBV1-TRBV30 forward primers with a C-beta reverse primer for roughly 9 cycles each. Via MiXCR, TCRdb re-called the multiplex PCR reads, giving one row per CDR3 protein. Counted here are some 190,000 distinct CDR3 sequences, roughly three fifths occurring once; the ten biggest clones make up 72%. The authors took blood RNA from unsorted whole blood and also extracted germline DNA. No treatment had been given to the patients, who were chronically infected with HBV. Regarding this clonotype: Its target is not known. One end of the junction is discordant with germline, which a read error may explain.

This CDR3 is 9 amino acids long. Germline V gene sequence: CDR1 MNHNS, CDR2 SASEGT. The rearrangement uses TRBV6-1 and TRBJ2-1; no firm D call. Material for sequencing was peripheral blood. The receptor was derived from a middle-aged man with primary liver carcinoma and hepatitis B virus infection. For the CDR3, the DNA is TGTGCCAGCGGTGGCAGGACCACCTTC. Protein: CASGGRTTF.